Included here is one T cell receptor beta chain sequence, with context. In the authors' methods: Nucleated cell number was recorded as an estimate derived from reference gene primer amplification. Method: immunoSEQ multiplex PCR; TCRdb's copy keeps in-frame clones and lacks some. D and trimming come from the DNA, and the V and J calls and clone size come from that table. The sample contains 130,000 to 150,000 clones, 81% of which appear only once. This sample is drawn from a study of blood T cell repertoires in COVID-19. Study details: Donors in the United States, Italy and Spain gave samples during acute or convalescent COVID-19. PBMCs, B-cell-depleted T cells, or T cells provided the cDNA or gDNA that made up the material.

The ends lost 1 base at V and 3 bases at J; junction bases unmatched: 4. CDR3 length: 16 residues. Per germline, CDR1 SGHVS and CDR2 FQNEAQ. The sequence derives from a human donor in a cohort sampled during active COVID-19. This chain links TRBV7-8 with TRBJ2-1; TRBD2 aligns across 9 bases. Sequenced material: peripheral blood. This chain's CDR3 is CASSLELAGFYNEQFF. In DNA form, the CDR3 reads TGTGCCAGCAGCTTAGAACTAGCGGGCTTCTACAATGAGCAGTTCTTC.